This T cell receptor (beta chain) was sequenced in a study of T cell changes during pregnancy in multiple sclerosis. CDR1 is LGHNA and CDR2 is YNFKEQ in the germline V gene. The V segment lost 1 base and the J segment 9 bases; nucleotides outside the gene matches: 7. This CDR3 region has 15 residues. TCRdb keeps only in-frame clones here, not all; method: immunoSEQ multiplex PCR. The data contain fewer than 25,000 clones, around 90% of them seen just once; the ten biggest clones take up 9.4%. This specimen was CD8+ T cells from peripheral blood mononuclear cells, taken in the third trimester of pregnancy. The receptor comes from a female donor in good health, enrolled as a control in a pregnancy study. J is TRBJ2-1 and V is TRBV4-2; 9 nucleotides match TRBD2. The CDR3 DNA sequence: TGTGCCAGCAGCCAAGTGCGGGGGGGCCGTAGTGAGCAGTTCTTC. The encoded protein is CASSQVRGGRSEQFF.